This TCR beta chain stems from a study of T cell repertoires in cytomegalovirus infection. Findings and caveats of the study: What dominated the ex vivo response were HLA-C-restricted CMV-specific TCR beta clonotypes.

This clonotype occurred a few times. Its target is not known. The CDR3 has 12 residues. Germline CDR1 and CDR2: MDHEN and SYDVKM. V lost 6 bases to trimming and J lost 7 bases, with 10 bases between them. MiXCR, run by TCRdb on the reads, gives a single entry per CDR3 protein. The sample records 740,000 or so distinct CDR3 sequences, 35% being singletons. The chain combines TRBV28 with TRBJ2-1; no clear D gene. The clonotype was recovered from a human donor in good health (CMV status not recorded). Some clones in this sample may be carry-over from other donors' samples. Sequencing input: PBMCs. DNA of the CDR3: TGTGCCAGCAGCTTGTACCGGAATGAGCAGTTCTTC. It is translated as CASSLYRNEQFF. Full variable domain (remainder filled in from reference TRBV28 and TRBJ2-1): DVKVTQSSRYLVKRTGEKVFLECVQDMDHENMFWYRQDPGLGLRLIYFSYDVKMKEKGDIPEGYSVSREKKERFSLILESASTNQTSMYLCASSLYRNEQFFGPGTRLTVL.